This T cell receptor beta chain is drawn from a study of blood T cell repertoires in COVID-19. The wider study: The United States, Italy and Spain were the sources of the acute and convalescent COVID-19 samples. Sources were T cells, B-cell-depleted T cells, or PBMCs; the material itself was cDNA or gDNA.

Trimming left V 6 bases short and J 5 bases short, with 13 bases between. The CDR3 contains 13 residues. This clone was picked up a small number of times. The authors' processing: Reference gene primer amplification yielded estimated nucleated cell counts. Profiling relied on immunoSEQ multiplex PCR, and the TCRdb table lists in-frame clones only, not all of them. V and J calls and clone size are copied from that table; D and trimming were computed from the DNA. The sample consists of 100,000 to 150,000 clones, 80% to 90% of them appearing once. The TCR originated in a man aged 60 to 75 with COVID-19, enrolled during active disease. Sample: peripheral blood. V usage is TRBV12-3 or TRBV12-4 and J usage is TRBJ1-2, with D maybe TRBD1 (5 bases). In DNA form, the CDR3 reads TGTGCCAGCAGCGACGGGGGAGCATATGGCTACACCTTC. It codes for CASSDGGAYGYTF.